This TCR beta chain is from a study of blood T cell repertoires in COVID-19. Study-wide background: The study drew acute and convalescent COVID-19 samples from the United States, Italy and Spain.

This CDR3 has 14 amino acids. J gave up 4 bases and V 3 bases, and 6 bases lay outside the gene matches. The V gene's germline CDR1 is SGDLS and CDR2 YYNGEE. In the original workflow: From reference gene primer amplification, estimates of nucleated cell counts were derived. Profiled with immunoSEQ multiplex PCR; TCRdb holds only in-frame clones, not every one. That table gives V, J and clone size, and the DNA gave D and trimming. The sample records about 180,000 clones, roughly nine tenths being singletons. The sequenced material came from peripheral blood. This clonotype was obtained from a young man who had recovered from COVID-19. The chain employs TRBV9 and TRBJ2-5; TRBD2 matches at 7 bases. CDR3 sequence (DNA): TGTGCCAGCAGCGCAGCTCCGGGGGGAGAGACCCAGTACTTC. Its translation is CASSAAPGGETQYF.